These 15 T cell receptor beta chains share one sample of origin, sequenced in a study of T cell repertoires in cytomegalovirus infection. TCRdb re-analysed the reads in MiXCR, keeping a single row per CDR3 protein. The sample contains 550,000 to 700,000 distinct CDR3 sequences, about 40% of which appear only once. The antigens of these receptors remain unknown. The sample consisted of cultured PBMCs, taken from culture after CMV antigen stimulation. The receptors were sampled from a human donor in good health (CMV status not recorded). Some clones in this sample may be carry-over from other donors' samples.

On this clonotype itself: This may be a read error, as it is one base from a much larger clone. The chain combines TRBV7-6 with TRBJ2-3; 9 bases agree with TRBD2. The CDR3 consists of 18 residues. Per the germline V gene, CDR1 is SGHVS and CDR2 is FNYEAQ. Trimming at V came to 5 bases and at J to 5 bases, leaving 17 bases not matched to a gene. CDR3 residues: CASSPDGCAGGFVDTQYF. Written as DNA, the CDR3 is TGTGCCAGCAGCCCAGATGGATGTGCGGGGGGGTTTGTAGATACGCAGTATTTT.

The rearrangement joins TRBV27 to TRBJ2-7, with a possible D match to TRBD2 (6 bases). Deletions cut 9 bases from V and 2 bases from J, with 14 bases between. The CDR3 runs to 13 residues. Per germline, CDR1 MNHEY and CDR2 SMNVEV (reference sequence). The CDR3 reads CASSVAAPYEQYF. The CDR3 DNA reads as TGTGCCAGTTCAGTAGCGGCCCCCTACGAGCAGTACTTC.

Here the CDR3 reads CASSRSQVNQPQHF. In nucleotides, the CDR3 is TGTGCCAGCAGCCGATCACAGGTAAATCAGCCCCAGCATTTT. The V and J genes are TRBV6-1 and TRBJ1-5, with D maybe TRBD1 (5 bases). Looked up from germline, CDR1 is MNHNS and CDR2 is SASEGT. The CDR3 extends over 14 amino acids. Between the trimmed V and J ends, which lost 6 bases and 4 bases, there was a span of 13 bases.

This clonotype occurred once. This rearrangement joins TRBV2 to TRBJ2-5; the D gene is possibly TRBD2 (6 bases). Germline values: CDR1 SNHLY, CDR2 FYNNEI. The CDR3 has 14 amino acids. V lost 0 bases and J 5 bases, leaving 10 bases between the germline ends. CDR3 amino acids: CASSEARRGETQYF. DNA of the CDR3: TGTGCCAGCAGTGAAGCCCGCCGGGGGGAGACCCAGTACTTC.

The V call is TRBV19, the J call TRBJ1-2; a weak D match, TRBD1 (5 bases). Per the germline V gene, CDR1 is LNHDA and CDR2 is SQIVND (reference sequence). V dropped 7 bases and J dropped 2 bases, with 20 bases sitting between them. This CDR3 has 16 amino acids. CDR3 sequence (DNA): TGTGCCAGTATGCGGCAGGGAAGTATTTGGAACTATGGCTACACCTTC. Residues: CASMRQGSIWNYGYTF.

This CDR3 reads CASSSTGQWGAEAFF. The CDR3 DNA reads as TGTGCCAGCAGCAGTACGGGACAGTGGGGCGCTGAAGCTTTCTTT. This chain uses TRBV7-2 with TRBJ1-1; TRBD1 agrees at 7 bases. With V trimmed by 5 bases and J by 6 bases, 12 bases remained unmatched. Germline values: CDR1 SGHTA, CDR2 FQGNSA. The CDR3 has 15 residues.

This clonotype was picked up a small number of times. V usage is TRBV12-3 or TRBV12-4 and J usage is TRBJ2-4; possibly TRBD1 for D (5 bases). There are 16 residues in the CDR3. Trimming removed 7 bases at V and 5 bases at J, with 21 bases between. DNA for the CDR3: TGTGCCAGCACCCCCCCTCGTCCCCAGGGCGAAAACATTCAGTACTTC. Translating gives CASTPPRPQGENIQYF.

The V and J genes are TRBV7-2 and TRBJ2-3; D remains ambiguous. The CDR3 sequence is 15 residues long. The V gene lost 5 bases and the J gene lost 1 base, with 13 bases spanning the gap. Germline V lookup: CDR1 SGHTA, CDR2 FQGNSA. The CDR3 sequence: CASSLGSLGTDTQYF. The CDR3, as DNA: TGTGCCAGCAGCCTGGGTAGTCTCGGCACAGATACGCAGTATTTT.

This clonotype was seen only a few times. The chain recombines TRBV10-3 with TRBJ2-1; the D call may be TRBD1 or TRBD2 (5 bases each). The germline CDR1 and CDR2 sequences are ENHRY and SYGVKD. V lost 4 bases and J 13 bases, leaving 17 bases between the germline ends. CDR3 length: 13 residues. The chain's CDR3 is CAISAGTANNQFF. The CDR3 region has the DNA TGTGCCATCAGTGCCGGGACCGCCAATAATCAGTTCTTC.

The chain employs TRBV6-1 and TRBJ2-1; 11 bases are shared with TRBD2. Trimming removed 2 bases from V and 3 bases from J; junction bases left unmatched: 3. CDR1 is MNHNS and CDR2 is SASEGT in the germline V gene. The CDR3 sequence is 16 residues long. In nucleotides, the CDR3 is TGTGCCAGCAGTGAAAGGACTAGCGGGCTCTACAATGAGCAGTTCTTC. Translated: CASSERTSGLYNEQFF.

The chain is built from TRBV7-2 and TRBJ2-3; 13 nucleotides match TRBD2. Germline CDR1 SGHTA, CDR2 FQGNSA. Germline trimming cut 5 bases from V and 5 bases from J; bases unmatched to any gene: 10. This CDR3 region has 17 residues. CDR3 region: CASSAGTSGGAVDTQYF. DNA of the CDR3: TGTGCCAGCAGCGCCGGAACTAGCGGGGGGGCCGTAGATACGCAGTATTTT.

The sample holds many counts of this clonotype. J is TRBJ1-6 and V is TRBV7-2; no definite D call. The CDR3 runs 16 residues. The germline V gene encodes CDR1 SGHTA and CDR2 FQGNSA. V lost 2 bases, J lost 0 bases, and 8 bases lay in between. Written as DNA, the CDR3 is TGTGCCAGCAGCTTATCCGGGAGCTCCTATAATTCACCCCTCCACTTT. Translating it yields CASSLSGSSYNSPLHF.

V is TRBV4-3 and J is TRBJ2-7; TRBD2 matches at 10 bases. Looked up from germline, CDR1 is LGHNA and CDR2 is YSLEER. With 4 bases clipped from V and 3 bases from J, the junction kept 6 bases outside the gene matches. The CDR3 extends over 15 amino acids. This CDR3 is CASSPQRGGVYEQYF. Here the CDR3 DNA reads TGCGCCAGCAGCCCTCAGCGGGGGGGGGTCTACGAGCAGTACTTC.

The gene calls are TRBV4-3 and TRBJ2-7; no reliable D call. Trimming pared 1 base from V and 2 bases from J, leaving 6 bases between. The length of the CDR3 is 13 residues. Germline assignment: CDR1 LGHNA and CDR2 YSLEER. The CDR3 sequence is CASSQALTYEQYF. The CDR3 coding sequence is TGCGCCAGCAGCCAAGCCCTGACCTACGAGCAGTACTTC.

The V call is TRBV7-8, the J call TRBJ1-5; D may be TRBD1 (5 bases). V was clipped by 5 bases and J by 6 bases, with 14 bases between them. CDR3 size: 14 residues. CDR1 and CDR2 (germline): SGHVS, FQNEAQ. CDR3 residues: CASSRTTLVQPQHF. CDR3 in DNA: TGTGCCAGCAGCCGGACAACCCTGGTTCAGCCCCAGCATTTT.